This T cell receptor beta chain was profiled in a study of blood T cell repertoires in COVID-19. As for the study in general: The United States, Italy and Spain provided the acute and convalescent COVID-19 samples. From T cells, B-cell-depleted T cells, or PBMCs came the material, which was cDNA or gDNA.

Looked up from germline, CDR1 is SEHNR and CDR2 is FQNEAQ (reference sequence). This CDR3 region has 15 residues. V shed 5 bases and J 2 bases; nucleotides not matched to a gene: 8. Repertoires were generated with immunoSEQ multiplex PCR, while TCRdb's copy carries only in-frame clones and drops some. The sample has 110,000 to 150,000 clones, about four fifths seen once. V is TRBV7-9 and J is TRBJ2-5; TRBD1 aligns across 7 bases. The sequence was collected from a man between 65 and 80 years old who had recovered from COVID-19. The source material was peripheral blood. The CDR3 nucleotides are TGTGCCAGCAGCCCCATCGACAGGGAACAAGAGACCCAGTACTTC. This sequence encodes CASSPIDREQETQYF.